This passage covers 27 T cell receptor beta chains from one sample sequenced in a study of T cells in localized non-small cell lung cancer. The method was immunoSEQ multiplex PCR; TCRdb's version includes in-frame clones alone and lacks a portion of them. The sample lists over 9,500 clones; less than 35% were seen once. The specimen was lung tumor tissue, collected before any cancer treatment. These receptors were collected from a man between 40 and 70 years old with stage I lung adenocarcinoma.

The chain combines TRBV14 with TRBJ1-2, with no clear D. The germline gives CDR1 SGHDN, CDR2 FVKESK. V was clipped by 4 bases and J by 4 bases, with 10 bases between them. This CDR3 is built from 13 residues. Written as DNA, the CDR3 is TGTGCCAGCAGCCTCAGGAGTGGCTATGGCTACACCTTC. Translated: CASSLRSGYGYTF.

The chain has TRBV14 and TRBJ2-3, with D possibly TRBD1 on 5 matching bases. V was trimmed by 4 bases and J by 4 bases, leaving 21 bases between them. Germline lookup yields CDR1 SGHDN and CDR2 FVKESK. The CDR3 contains 17 residues. The CDR3 spells CASSRRAGNGEADTQYF. CDR3 bases: TGTGCCAGCAGCCGAAGGGCAGGGAATGGGGAAGCAGATACGCAGTATTTT.

This clone was observed a few times. This chain links TRBV9 with TRBJ1-2, with 7 bases fitting TRBD1. V gave up 6 bases and J gave up 4 bases; unmatched junction bases: 9. The CDR3 runs to 14 residues. The germline gives CDR1 SGDLS, CDR2 YYNGEE. The CDR3 sequence: CASNAIDRAYGYTF. The CDR3 DNA sequence: TGTGCCAGCAACGCGATCGACAGGGCCTATGGCTACACCTTC.

This clone was observed a few times. The chain is built from TRBV11-3 and TRBJ1-5; D is uncertain. V was shortened by 3 bases and J by 1 base, with 10 bases between the two germline ends. The CDR3 has 15 amino acids. Per the germline V gene, CDR1 is SGHNT and CDR2 is YENEEA. CDR3 nucleotides: TGTGCCAGCAGCTTTCGGAGCGGGAGCAATCAGCCCCAGCATTTT. Protein product: CASSFRSGSNQPQHF.

CDR3 nucleotides: TGTGCCAGCTCACCGTCGGTCCCCTCTGGCAACACTGAAGCTTTCTTT. Protein sequence: CASSPSVPSGNTEAFF. The chain links TRBV18 to TRBJ1-1; the D is unclear. The CDR3 is 16 amino acids. Trimming left V 3 bases short and J 2 bases short, with 16 bases between. Germline CDR1 reads KGHSH; CDR2 reads LQKENI.

This clone was seen more than once but under ten times. The genes are TRBV18 and TRBJ1-1; D is unclear. There are 16 residues in the CDR3. Per the germline V gene, CDR1 is KGHSH and CDR2 is LQKENI. The germline V and J ends were trimmed by 0 bases and 4 bases, with 15 bases remaining between them. The CDR3 DNA is TGTGCCAGCTCACCACCAGGACGGGATCTGATCACTGAAGCTTTCTTT. It codes for CASSPPGRDLITEAFF. The full variable domain, completed using reference TRBV18 and TRBJ1-1, is NAGVMQNPRHLVRRRGQEARLRCSPMKGHSHVYWYRQLPEEGLKFMVYLQKENIIDESGMPKERFSAEFPKEGPSILRIQQVVRGDSAAYFCASSPPGRDLITEAFFGQGTRLTVV.

This clone was recorded a few times. The V call is TRBV7-5, the J call TRBJ2-7; the D segment call TRBD1 is taken from the table without a DNA check. TRBV7-5 is reported as a pseudogene. This CDR3 has 18 amino acids. The CDR3, as DNA: TGTGCCAGCAGCCTTACCGACGTACCGGGACAGGCCCATTACGAGCAGTACTTC. This gives the protein CASSLTDVPGQAHYEQYF.

This clone was picked up a small number of times. The CDR3 reads CATSVRDNSPLHF. As DNA, the CDR3 is TGTGCCACCTCGGTCAGAGATAATTCACCCCTCCACTTT. The J gene is TRBJ1-6, the V gene TRBV10-3; D is unresolved. V lost 10 bases to trimming and J lost 5 bases, with 12 bases between them. This CDR3 spans 13 amino acids. CDR1 and CDR2 from the germline V gene are ENHRY and SYGVKD.

The chain couples TRBV29-1 to TRBJ2-7, with a weak D call TRBD1 (6 bases). Germline V gene sequence: CDR1 SQVTM, CDR2 ANQGSEA. The CDR3 is 12 residues long. V lost 7 bases, J lost 6 bases, and 16 bases lay in between. The CDR3 nucleotides read TGCAGCGGAAGAGGGGGTTTGGGCGAGCAGTACTTC. Its protein product is CSGRGGLGEQYF.

The rearrangement uses TRBV6-8 and TRBJ1-1; D unclear. Per germline, CDR1 MNHGY and CDR2 SAAAGT. The CDR3 sequence is 13 residues long. Between the trimmed V and J ends, which lost 7 bases and 0 bases, there was a span of 9 bases. CDR3 sequence (DNA): TGTGCCAGCATCCAGTCATTGAACACTGAAGCTTTCTTT. Translation: CASIQSLNTEAFF.

Points on this clone: Other nucleotide sequences from this sample produce the same CDR3. The chain links TRBV18 to TRBJ1-2; the D is unclear. The germline CDR1 and CDR2 sequences are KGHSH and LQKENI. Trimming pared 0 bases from V and 4 bases from J, leaving 9 bases between. The CDR3 extends over 14 amino acids. The CDR3 spells CASSPPTESYGYTF. The CDR3 coding sequence is TGTGCCAGCTCACCACCGACCGAATCCTATGGCTACACCTTC.

This chain joins TRBV11-3 and TRBJ1-6, with D hard to call. Germline V gene sequence: CDR1 SGHNT, CDR2 YENEEA. V gave up 5 bases and J gave up 10 bases, with 15 bases separating them. The CDR3 is 14 residues long. CDR3 protein: CASSPLGDFSPLHF. The CDR3, as DNA: TGTGCCAGCAGCCCACTAGGAGACTTCTCACCCCTCCACTTT. The variable domain in full, completed from reference TRBV11-3 and TRBJ1-6, reads EAGVVQSPRYKIIEKKQPVAFWCNPISGHNTLYWYLQNLGQGPELLIRYENEEAVDDSQLPKDRFSAERLKGVDSTLKIQPAELGDSAVYLCASSPLGDFSPLHFGNGTRLTVT.

This sequence joins TRBV10-2 and TRBJ1-6, with 8 bases matching TRBD1. V lost 6 bases, J lost 8 bases, and 12 bases stayed unmatched. CDR1 is WSHSY and CDR2 is SAAADI in the germline V gene. CDR3 size: 16 residues. CDR3 nucleotides: TGCGCCAGCAGGACCGGGACAGGAGTAAGGGATTCACCCCTCCACTTT. The encoded protein is CASRTGTGVRDSPLHF.

The chain carries TRBV11-3 and TRBJ1-1, with a weak D call TRBD1 (6 bases). The CDR3 length is 15 residues. Between the trimmed V and J ends, which lost 2 bases and 3 bases, there was a span of 13 bases. The germline gives CDR1 SGHNT, CDR2 YENEEA. The chain's CDR3 is CASSLSGGSDTEAFF. CDR3 bases: TGTGCCAGCAGCTTATCGGGGGGCTCCGACACTGAAGCTTTCTTT.

By its share, this clone is medium-sized. The chain employs TRBV6-8 and TRBJ1-4; D is unresolved. The CDR3 runs to 14 residues. From germline, CDR1 is MNHGY and CDR2 SAAAGT. V dropped 6 bases and J dropped 4 bases, with 12 bases sitting between them. The CDR3 here is CASRLQSLNEKLFF. The CDR3 DNA is TGTGCCAGCAGACTACAGAGCCTTAATGAAAAACTGTTTTTT.

This clone was counted only a few times. The rearrangement joins TRBV11-3 to TRBJ2-2; the D call may be TRBD1 or TRBD2 (5 bases each). This CDR3 has 19 residues. Germline V gives CDR1 SGHNT, CDR2 YENEEA. Trimming removed 5 bases at V and 5 bases at J, with 27 bases between. CDR3 amino acids: CASSNSKSRDQRMTGELFF. The CDR3 DNA reads TGTGCCAGCAGCAATTCGAAATCCCGGGACCAGAGAATGACCGGGGAGCTGTTTTTT.

This clone has ten or more counts. The chain employs TRBV11-3 and TRBJ2-1; 7 bases line up with TRBD2. Germline CDR1 is SGHNT and CDR2 is YENEEA. The CDR3 covers 15 residues. With 5 bases clipped from V and 7 bases from J, the junction kept 11 bases outside the gene matches. CDR3 residues: CASSQLSGGVNEQFF. The CDR3 DNA reads as TGTGCCAGCAGCCAATTATCGGGGGGAGTGAATGAGCAGTTCTTC. The full variable domain, in which reference TRBV11-3 and TRBJ2-1 provide the parts outside the CDR3, is EAGVVQSPRYKIIEKKQPVAFWCNPISGHNTLYWYLQNLGQGPELLIRYENEEAVDDSQLPKDRFSAERLKGVDSTLKIQPAELGDSAVYLCASSQLSGGVNEQFFGPGTRLTVL.

The chain is built from TRBV5-1 and TRBJ1-5, with TRBD1 as a possible D gene (6 bases). Trimming left V 2 bases short and J 6 bases short, with 12 bases between. This CDR3 has 14 amino acids. CDR1 and CDR2 from the germline V gene are SGHRS and YFSETQ. In DNA form, the CDR3 reads TGCGCCAGCAGCTTTACAGGGTCCGGTCAGCCCCAGCATTTT. Its translation is CASSFTGSGQPQHF.

The CDR3 spells CASSYRGGSNTEAFF. CDR3 DNA: TGTGCCAGCAGTTACCGGGGAGGGTCGAACACTGAAGCTTTCTTT. The rearrangement links TRBV6-8 to TRBJ1-1; unclear D gene. V lost 2 bases, J lost 1 base, and 11 bases lay in between. Germline V gene sequence: CDR1 MNHGY, CDR2 SAAAGT. The CDR3 runs 15 residues.

This clone has a handful of counts. The chain recombines TRBV6-8 with TRBJ2-7; 9 bases line up with TRBD2. Losses at the gene ends were 7 bases for V and 2 bases for J; bases not matched to a gene: 9. The CDR3 extends over 15 amino acids. Germline CDR1 and CDR2: MNHGY and SAAAGT. The CDR3 protein is CASKTPGLAAYEQYF. CDR3 coding DNA: TGTGCCAGCAAGACACCGGGACTAGCAGCCTACGAGCAGTACTTC.

This clone occurred a few times. The chain is built from TRBV11-3 and TRBJ2-6, with 8 bases that match TRBD1. The CDR3 has 17 amino acids. Germline V gene lookup returns CDR1 SGHNT and CDR2 YENEEA. Trimming removed 5 bases from V and 1 base from J; junction bases left unmatched: 7. Here the CDR3 DNA reads TGTGCCAGCAGCCCCGGGACAGGAACTTCTGGGGCCAACGTCCTGACTTTC. This sequence encodes CASSPGTGTSGANVLTF. Based on the CDR3 plus reference TRBV11-3 and TRBJ2-6, the full variable domain is EAGVVQSPRYKIIEKKQPVAFWCNPISGHNTLYWYLQNLGQGPELLIRYENEEAVDDSQLPKDRFSAERLKGVDSTLKIQPAELGDSAVYLCASSPGTGTSGANVLTFGAGSRLTVL.

The CDR3 loop reads CASSIERGGHEQFF. Written as DNA, the CDR3 is TGTGCCAGTAGTATAGAACGGGGAGGCCATGAGCAGTTCTTC. The chain employs TRBV19 and TRBJ2-1, with a weak D call TRBD2 (6 bases). V was pared by 0 bases and J by 8 bases, with 11 bases between. This CDR3 region has 14 residues. The germline V gene encodes CDR1 LNHDA and CDR2 SQIVND (reference sequence).

The chain combines TRBV11-3 with TRBJ2-1; a possible D gene is TRBD2 (7 bases). With 1 base removed from V and 9 bases from J, the gap between germline ends came to 13 bases. The CDR3 is made up of 14 amino acids. Germline V lookup: CDR1 SGHNT, CDR2 YENEEA. DNA of the CDR3: TGTGCCAGCAGCTTAGGGGGAGGGGGAAGTGAGCAGTTCTTC. It encodes CASSLGGGGSEQFF.

V and J are TRBV9 and TRBJ1-4; no definite D call. Trimming took off 4 bases at V and 2 bases at J, with 12 bases between the two ends. Germline CDR1 and CDR2: SGDLS and YYNGEE. CDR3 size: 15 residues. The CDR3 loop reads CASSRQRSTNEKLFF. Written as DNA, the CDR3 is TGTGCCAGCAGCCGCCAGAGATCTACTAATGAAAAACTGTTTTTT. Variable domain in full (rest from reference TRBV9 and TRBJ1-4): DSGVTQTPKHLITATGQRVTLRCSPRSGDLSVYWYQQSLDQGLQFLIQYYNGEERAKGNILERFSAQQFPDLHSELNLSSLELGDSALYFCASSRQRSTNEKLFFGSGTQLSVL.

The chain joins TRBV30 to TRBJ1-2, with D possibly being TRBD1 (6 bases). This CDR3 is 13 amino acids long. CDR1 is GTSNPN, CDR2 SVGIG, per germline (reference sequence). V shed 7 bases and J shed 2 bases, with 14 bases lying between them. CDR3 region: CALQGIINYGYTF. Here the CDR3 DNA reads TGTGCCTTACAGGGTATCATCAACTATGGCTACACCTTC.

This clone came up a few times. The chain carries TRBV7-5 and TRBJ1-2; the D call of TRBD1 is as the table states it, not checked on the DNA. TRBV7-5 is deemed a pseudogene. The CDR3 covers 16 residues. CDR3: CASSLAGGTGVDGYTF. The DNA for the CDR3 is TGTGCCAGCAGCTTGGCCGGGGGGACAGGGGTCGATGGCTACACCTTC.

V and J are TRBV30 and TRBJ1-4; no reliable D call. The length of the CDR3 is 13 residues. CDR1 and CDR2 from the germline V gene are GTSNPN and SVGIG (reference sequence). The germline V and J ends were trimmed by 4 bases and 3 bases, with 9 bases remaining between them. The CDR3 DNA reads as TGTGCCTGGAAACCGCCGTCTAATGAAAAACTGTTTTTT. Translation: CAWKPPSNEKLFF.